The 13 T cell receptor beta chains below come from one sample, sequenced in a study of shared clonotypes between healthy human individuals. Using immunoSEQ multiplex PCR, the repertoire was profiled, and TCRdb retains in-frame clones only, with some absent. The sample includes approximately 1,500,000 clones, roughly 96% of them seen just once. What was sequenced was naive CD4+ T cells sorted from blood. Subset of the sample: CD45RA+ positively selected. The source is a man younger than 40 in good health.

V usage is TRBV2 and J usage is TRBJ2-1; TRBD2 agrees at 8 bases. CDR1 is SNHLY and CDR2 is FYNNEI in the germline V gene. Trimming cost V 7 bases and J 4 bases; bases outside gene matches: 6. The CDR3 totals 14 residues. The CDR3 sequence is CASILLAVYNEQFF. Here the CDR3 DNA reads TGTGCCAGCATCTTACTAGCGGTATACAATGAGCAGTTCTTC.

V gene TRBV5-1 combines with J gene TRBJ2-2; a possible D gene is TRBD1 (6 bases). This CDR3 has 16 residues. CDR1 is SGHRS, CDR2 YFSETQ, per germline. The V end lost 5 bases, the J end lost 2 bases, and 16 bases lay between the germline ends. CDR3 region: CASSPQGRPNTGELFF. DNA of the CDR3: TGCGCCAGCAGTCCCCAGGGGAGACCCAACACCGGGGAGCTGTTTTTT.

This chain links TRBV9 with TRBJ2-1; 12 bases map to TRBD2. CDR1 SGDLS and CDR2 YYNGEE come from the germline V gene. CDR3 size: 15 residues. V was pared by 0 bases and J by 6 bases, with 1 base of the junction left unmatched. The CDR3 DNA reads TGTGCCAGCAGCGTAGTGACTAGCGGGAGCAATGAGCAGTTCTTC. Its protein is CASSVVTSGSNEQFF.

To note about this clone: The germline gene is not matched at one end of the junction; a read error may be the cause. The chain has TRBV18 and TRBJ2-3; no definite D call. CDR1 is KGHSH, CDR2 LQKENI, per germline. The CDR3 sequence is 12 residues long. The CDR3 region has the DNA TGTGCCTGCTCACCTGATTCAGATACGCAGTATTTT. Its translation is CACSPDSDTQYF.

A note on this clone: The same CDR3 also results from other DNA sequences found in this sample. The genes are TRBV20-1 and TRBJ2-2, with D uncertain. V was shortened by 3 bases and J by 5 bases, with 4 bases between the two germline ends. The CDR3 runs 11 residues. Per the germline V gene, CDR1 is DFQATT and CDR2 is SNEGSKA (reference sequence). CDR3 region: CSARGTGELFF. In DNA, the CDR3 is TGCAGTGCTAGGGGAACCGGGGAGCTGTTTTTT.

This chain joins TRBV29-1 and TRBJ2-3; D is unclear. Trimming took off 7 bases at V and 8 bases at J, with 22 bases between the two ends. CDR3 length: 14 residues. Germline V CDR1 and CDR2: SQVTM, ANQGSEA. The CDR3 loop reads CSGGGEGLRSTQYF. The CDR3 DNA is TGCAGCGGCGGTGGGGAAGGGCTACGGAGTACGCAGTATTTT.

This clone was found a few times. Other nucleotide sequences in the sample specify the same CDR3. The genes are TRBV9 and TRBJ2-2; 9 nucleotides line up with TRBD2. The CDR3 runs to 15 residues. The trim removed 4 bases at V and 5 bases at J, leaving 6 bases unmatched. Germline values: CDR1 SGDLS, CDR2 YYNGEE. The CDR3 protein is CASSLTSGRTGELFF. The CDR3 DNA reads TGTGCCAGCAGCTTGACTAGCGGTAGGACCGGGGAGCTGTTTTTT. Filled out from reference TRBV9 and TRBJ2-2, the complete variable domain reads DSGVTQTPKHLITATGQRVTLRCSPRSGDLSVYWYQQSLDQGLQFLIQYYNGEERAKGNILERFSAQQFPDLHSELNLSSLELGDSALYFCASSLTSGRTGELFFGEGSRLTVL.

The gene calls are TRBV19 and TRBJ2-7; 12 nucleotides line up with TRBD2. The J segment lost 6 bases and the V segment lost 6 bases, leaving 9 bases of the junction unmatched. This CDR3 contains 15 residues. The germline gives CDR1 LNHDA, CDR2 SQIVND (reference sequence). The DNA of the CDR3 is TGTGCCAGTAGCACTCTAGCGGGAGGGGCACTCGAGCAGTACTTC. Translation gives CASSTLAGGALEQYF.

The chain uses TRBV28 and TRBJ2-7, with D hard to call. Trimming took off 7 bases at V and 0 bases at J, with 7 bases between the two ends. The CDR3 has 12 amino acids. Germline assignment: CDR1 MDHEN and CDR2 SYDVKM. CDR3 sequence: CASNSPSYEQYF. The CDR3 DNA follows: TGTGCCAGCAATTCCCCCTCCTACGAGCAGTACTTC.

Concerning this clone: The sample holds other DNA sequences that translate to the same CDR3. This chain connects TRBV7-9 to TRBJ2-5; D is ambiguous. V was shortened by 0 bases and J by 5 bases, with 4 bases between the two germline ends. CDR3 length: 12 residues. Germline CDR1 is SEHNR and CDR2 is FQNEAQ (reference sequence). The CDR3 loop is CASSLALETQYF. The CDR3 DNA reads as TGTGCCAGCAGCTTAGCGCTGGAGACCCAGTACTTC.

The chain has TRBV6-4 and TRBJ1-1; the D is unclear. Germline loops: CDR1 MRHNA, CDR2 SNTAGT. Trimming left V 3 bases short and J 8 bases short, with 22 bases between. The CDR3 consists of 16 residues. Written as DNA, the CDR3 is TGTGCCAGCAGTGAACACGCTAGCGTCGGGAGGCTAGAAGCTTTCTTT. This codes for CASSEHASVGRLEAFF.

The chain combines TRBV7-9 with TRBJ1-5, with 8 bases identical to TRBD1. This CDR3 has 17 residues. V lost 5 bases and J lost 1; bases outside the gene matches: 10. Germline CDR1 and CDR2: SEHNR and FQNEAQ (reference sequence). CDR3 DNA: TGTGCCAGCAGCATACAGGGGGAAGGCCCAAGCAATCAGCCCCAGCATTTT. It codes for CASSIQGEGPSNQPQHF.

This chain joins TRBV7-2 and TRBJ1-3; tentatively, D is TRBD1 (6 bases). V shed 3 bases and J shed 6 bases, with 9 bases lying between them. Germline-derived CDR1 and CDR2 are SGHTA and FQGNSA. The CDR3 covers 13 residues. The CDR3 nucleotides read TGTGCCAGCAGCTTGGACAGTCAAAACACCATATATTTT. This encodes CASSLDSQNTIYF.